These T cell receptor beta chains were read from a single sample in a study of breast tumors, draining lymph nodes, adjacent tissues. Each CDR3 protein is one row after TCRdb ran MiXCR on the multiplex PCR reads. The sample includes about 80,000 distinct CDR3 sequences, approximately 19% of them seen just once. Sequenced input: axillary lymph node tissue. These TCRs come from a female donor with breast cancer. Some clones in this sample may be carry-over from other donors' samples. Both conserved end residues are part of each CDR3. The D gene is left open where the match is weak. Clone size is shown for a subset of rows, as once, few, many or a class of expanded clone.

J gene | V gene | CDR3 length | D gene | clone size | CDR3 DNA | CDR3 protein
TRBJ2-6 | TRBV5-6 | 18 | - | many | TGTGCCAGCAGCTTGGTGCCGACAGGTAGCTCTGGGGCCAACGTCCTGACTTTC | CASSLVPTGSSGANVLTF
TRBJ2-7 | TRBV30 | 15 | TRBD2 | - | TGTGCCTGGAGTGTAGGGACTAGCGGGAGGTACGAGCAGTACTTC | CAWSVGTSGRYEQYF
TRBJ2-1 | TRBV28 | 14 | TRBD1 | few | TGTGCCAGCAGGGGGACAGGGGGCTCGAATGAGCAGTTCTTC | CASRGTGGSNEQFF
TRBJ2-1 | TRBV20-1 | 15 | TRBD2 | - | TGCAGTGCTGGCGGCCGGGACTACCGCGAAGATGAGCAGTTCTTC | CSAGGRDYREDEQFF
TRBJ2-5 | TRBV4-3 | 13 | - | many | TGCGCCAGCAGCCAATTGAAGGGAGAGACCCAGTACTTC | CASSQLKGETQYF
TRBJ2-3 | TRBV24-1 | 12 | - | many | TGTGCCACCAGTGTAAGCACAGATACGCAGTATTTT | CATSVSTDTQYF
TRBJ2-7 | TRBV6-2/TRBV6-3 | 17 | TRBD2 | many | TGTGCCAGCAGTTACCTTTCCGTGACTAGCGGGAGAGGCGAGCAGTACTTC | CASSYLSVTSGRGEQYF
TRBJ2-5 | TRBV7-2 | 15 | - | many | TGTGCCAGCAGCTTAGCGAGGGCGACACAAGAGACCCAGTACTTC | CASSLARATQETQYF
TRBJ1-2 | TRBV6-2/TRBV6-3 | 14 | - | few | TGTGCCAGCATCTCCAGGAGGGCCCCATATGGCTACACCTTC | CASISRRAPYGYTF
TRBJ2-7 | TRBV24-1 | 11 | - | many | TGTGCCACCAGTGATGGCGACGAGCAGTACTTC | CATSDGDEQYF
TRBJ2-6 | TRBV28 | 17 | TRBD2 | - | TGTGCCAGCAGTTCCCCTAGCGGATACTCTGGGGCCAACGTCCTGACTTTC | CASSSPSGYSGANVLTF